Below, 7 T cell receptor beta chains from the same sample are listed, as sequenced in a study of technical replicates of blood from a handful of donors. Assay used: immunoSEQ multiplex PCR; TCRdb lists only in-frame clones, some missing. Here the sample spans some 85,000 clones, about 93% being singletons. The sample consisted of T cells isolated from PBMCs. These receptors all stem from a human donor in good health.

This clone was seen only a few times. This chain links TRBV6-5 with TRBJ1-4; 7 nucleotides match TRBD1. V lost 5 bases and J lost 2; bases outside the gene matches: 5. The CDR3 has 15 residues. CDR1 is MNHEY and CDR2 is SVGAGI in the germline V gene. The CDR3 DNA sequence: TGTGCCAGCAGTGGACAGGTGGGGACTAATGAAAAACTGTTTTTT. This codes for CASSGQVGTNEKLFF.

J is TRBJ1-1 and V is TRBV11-2; unclear D gene. The CDR3 is 15 residues long. The V and J ends lost 3 bases and 1 base respectively, with 12 bases between them. From germline, CDR1 is SGHAT and CDR2 FQNNGV. CDR3 coding DNA: TGTGCCAGCAGCTTCCTAGTCGGAACGAACACTGAAGCTTTCTTT. Amino acid sequence: CASSFLVGTNTEAFF. Full variable domain (remainder filled in from reference TRBV11-2 and TRBJ1-1): EAGVAQSPRYKIIEKRQSVAFWCNPISGHATLYWYQQILGQGPKLLIQFQNNGVVDDSQLPKDRFSAERLKGVDSTLKIQPAKLEDSAVYLCASSFLVGTNTEAFFGQGTRLTVV.

This clone was detected once. V and J are TRBV5-4 and TRBJ1-3; D gene ambiguous. Trimming removed 0 bases from V and 7 bases from J, with 14 bases in between. From germline, CDR1 is SGHNT and CDR2 YYREEE (reference sequence). The CDR3 length is 15 residues. CDR3 amino acids: CASSLVGGPGNTIYF. The DNA for the CDR3 is TGTGCCAGCAGCTTGGTCGGCGGTCCCGGGAACACCATATATTTT. Complete variable domain (other parts from reference TRBV5-4 and TRBJ1-3): ETGVTQSPTHLIKTRGQQVTLRCSSQSGHNTVSWYQQALGQGPQFIFQYYREEENGRGNFPPRFSGLQFPNYSSELNVNALELDDSALYLCASSLVGGPGNTIYFGEGSWLTVV.

The genes are TRBV5-1 and TRBJ2-1; 11 bases fit TRBD2. From germline, CDR1 is SGHRS and CDR2 YFSETQ. This CDR3 is 18 amino acids long. V trimming: 3 bases; J trimming: 1 base; junction bases outside the gene matches: 9. The CDR3 region has the DNA TGCGCCAGCAGCTACGAAACGTCTAGCGGGAGGTCCTACAATGAGCAGTTCTTC. Translated: CASSYETSSGRSYNEQFF.

Here the CDR3 reads CAWRAGSHTDTQYF. The CDR3, as DNA: TGTGCCTGGAGAGCGGGATCGCACACAGATACGCAGTATTTT. This chain links TRBV30 with TRBJ2-3; TRBD2 matches at 7 bases. Germline CDR1 GTSNPN, CDR2 SVGIG (reference sequence). The CDR3 has 14 amino acids. V was clipped by 3 bases and J by 2 bases; unmatched bases: 5.

J is TRBJ2-3 and V is TRBV29-1; 7 bases map to TRBD1. CDR1 is SQVTM, CDR2 ANQGSEA, per germline. The CDR3 consists of 13 residues. V lost 2 bases, J lost 5 bases, and 4 bases stayed unmatched. The CDR3 DNA follows: TGCAGCGTTGAATTGGGGACAGTAGATACGCAGTATTTT. This encodes CSVELGTVDTQYF.

CDR3 sequence (DNA): TGTGCCAGCAGCGTGGGGACAGGGGATGGGACTGAAGCTTTCTTT. As protein: CASSVGTGDGTEAFF. J is TRBJ1-1 and V is TRBV9; 10 bases fit TRBD1. This CDR3 has 15 residues. With 2 bases clipped from V and 5 bases from J, the junction kept 6 bases outside the gene matches. CDR1 is SGDLS, CDR2 YYNGEE, per germline.